The rows below give T cell receptor beta chains drawn from one sample of a study of blood T cell repertoires in COVID-19. TCRdb keeps only in-frame clones here, not all; method: immunoSEQ multiplex PCR. Among about 310,000 clones, around 87% were seen once, and the ten largest hold about 7.8%. Material for sequencing was peripheral blood. The receptors originated from a woman between 45 and 65 years old who had recovered from COVID-19. Both conserved end residues are part of each CDR3. D genes are given only for firm matches. For some rows the clone size is stated as once, few or many, or as a class when expanded; others skip it.

size | D | J | V | DNA | CDR3
few | . | TRBJ2-1 | TRBV5-6 | TGTGCCAGCAGCTTGGATGCAGGGATCAATGAGCAGTTCTTC | CASSLDAGINEQFF
. | TRBD1 | TRBJ1-2 | TRBV28 | TGTGCCAGCAGTGCCGACAGGGGAGGCAACTATGGCTACACCTTC | CASSADRGGNYGYTF
. | . | TRBJ1-5 | TRBV5-1 | TGCGCCAGCAGCTTGGGCCGGGGTAGCAATCAGCCCCAGCATTTT | CASSLGRGSNQPQHF
. | . | TRBJ2-3 | TRBV11-2 | TGTGCCAGCAGCTTAGATACCGGACAAAACGTTTTCACAGATACGCAGTATTTT | CASSLDTGQNVFTDTQYF
. | . | TRBJ2-3 | TRBV30 | TGTGCCTGGAGTGTACTAACAGATACGCAGTATTTT | CAWSVLTDTQYF
. | . | TRBJ2-3 | TRBV18 | TGTGCCAGCTCCACAGACAGTTCCACAGATACGCAGTATTTT | CASSTDSSTDTQYF
. | TRBD1 | TRBJ1-1 | TRBV7-6 | TGTGCCAGCAGCTTAGACAGGGGGGACGAAGCTTTCTTT | CASSLDRGDEAFF
. | . | TRBJ2-1 | TRBV9 | TGTGCCAGCAGCGTAAGATCCCAGAGGCAACATGAGCAGTTCTTC | CASSVRSQRQHEQFF
. | TRBD1 | TRBJ1-5 | TRBV30 | TGTGCCTGGAGTGTTAACAGGGGGCAGCAGCCCCAGCATTTT | CAWSVNRGQQPQHF
. | . | TRBJ1-5 | TRBV6-2/TRBV6-3 | TGTGCCAGCAGTTACTCCCGGACAGCTAATAGCAATCAGCCCCAGCATTTT | CASSYSRTANSNQPQHF
. | TRBD2 | TRBJ2-3 | TRBV7-6 | TGTGCCAGCAGCCCAGCGGGGGCAGACACAGATACGCAGTATTTT | CASSPAGADTDTQYF
. | TRBD2 | TRBJ2-7 | TRBV28 | TGTGCCAGCAGGCCAACCGGGACTAGCGGGAGAAACGAGCAGTACTTC | CASRPTGTSGRNEQYF
. | TRBD1 | TRBJ2-1 | TRBV7-6 | TGTGCCAGCAGCTTATACACAGGGGTAGACAATGAGCAGTTCTTC | CASSLYTGVDNEQFF
. | TRBD1 | TRBJ2-5 | TRBV9 | TGTGCCAGCAGCGTAAGGGGCAGGGGGGAGACCCAGTACTTC | CASSVRGRGETQYF
once | TRBD2 | TRBJ2-1 | TRBV3-1/TRBV3-2 | TGTGCCAGTAGACTAGCGGGAGGTGATGAGCAGTTCTTC | CASRLAGGDEQFF
once | TRBD1 | TRBJ1-2 | TRBV7-2 | TGTGCCAGCAGCTTGCCGGGGACAGGGATTCATGGCTACACCTTC | CASSLPGTGIHGYTF
. | TRBD2 | TRBJ2-2 | TRBV5-1 | TGCGCCAGCAGCTTGGTCGTTGGCGGGGGGGCCTACGGGGAGCTGTTTTTT | CASSLVVGGGAYGELFF
. | TRBD2 | TRBJ2-3 | TRBV10-3 | TGTGCCATCGGGAAGCGGGGGGGTGAAGATACGCAGTATTTT | CAIGKRGGEDTQYF
. | . | TRBJ1-2 | TRBV6-2/TRBV6-3 | TGTGCCAGCAGTATCCTTCGGGGTCCGAGTGGCTACACCTTC | CASSILRGPSGYTF
once | TRBD2 | TRBJ2-3 | TRBV10-3 | TGTGCCGGGAGACAAGCGGGGGGGGCAGATACGCAGTATTTT | CAGRQAGGADTQYF
. | . | TRBJ2-4 | TRBV10-3 | TGTGCCATCAGTGAGTCAGGGGGTTCAAAAAACATTCAGTACTTC | CAISESGGSKNIQYF
. | TRBD2 | TRBJ2-1 | TRBV29-1 | TGCAGCGTTTCCGGGACTAGCGGGCGTGCTTACAATGAGCAGTTCTTC | CSVSGTSGRAYNEQFF
. | TRBD1 | TRBJ2-1 | TRBV30 | TGTGCCTGGAGACCCTGGGACAGGGGAGTCAATGAGCAGTTCTTC | CAWRPWDRGVNEQFF
. | TRBD1 | TRBJ2-5 | TRBV6-6 | TGTGCCAGCAGTCTCAGAGGGACAGGGGAGACCCAGTACTTC | CASSLRGTGETQYF
. | . | TRBJ2-5 | TRBV30 | TGTGGATTAGGTGGGGGGAGGTCCGAGGAGACCCAGTACTTC | CGLGGGRSEETQYF
. | . | TRBJ2-2 | TRBV19 | TGTGCCAGTAGTATAGGTCCAGGGCGCCCCGGGGAGCTGTTTTTT | CASSIGPGRPGELFF